Each of the 20 T cell receptor beta chains below was sequenced from the same sample in a study of OX40 agonist ivuxolimab in advanced cancers. Library preparation employed the immunoSEQ multiplex PCR assay. The source is immuneACCESS, and TCRdb retained only in-frame sequences with V and J called. Part of the clones is not carried over; for the studies checked, unresolved V genes explain less than half of this, and the remainder is unexplained. In this sample the table shows 9,500 to 15,000 clones, 65% to 80% of which occur a single time. The ten largest clones add up to around 30% of the sample. Here the sequenced sample was CD4+ or CD8+ T cells sorted from blood, taken in a trial of the OX40 agonist ivuxolimab. The receptors shown here come from an adult with an advanced solid tumor such as melanoma, head and neck, liver or kidney cancer.

V and J are TRBV14 and TRBJ1-5, with 11 bases that match TRBD1. The ends lost 4 bases at V and 6 bases at J; junction bases unmatched: 8. The CDR3 runs to 16 residues. CDR1 SGHDN and CDR2 FVKESK come from the germline V gene. CDR3 sequence: CASSLLGQGASQPQHF. The DNA of the CDR3 is TGTGCCAGCAGCCTGCTAGGACAGGGGGCATCTCAGCCCCAGCATTTT. The full variable domain, rest sourced from reference TRBV14 and TRBJ1-5, is EAGVTQFPSHSVIEKGQTVTLRCDPISGHDNLYWYRRVMGKEIKFLLHFVKESKQDESGMPNNRFLAERTGGTYSTLKVQPAELEDSGVYFCASSLLGQGASQPQHFGDGTRLSIL.

The chain combines TRBV5-7 with TRBJ2-7, with 14 bases matching TRBD2. TRBV5-7 is an ORF; its function is uncertain. This CDR3 comprises 17 residues. The trim removed 0 bases at V and 5 bases at J, leaving 7 bases unmatched. CDR3 nucleotides: TGTGCCAGCAGCTTGGGCCGACGGACTAGCGGGAGGAACGAGCAGTACTTC. Its translation is CASSLGRRTSGRNEQYF.

In this sample, this clone is hyperexpanded. The rearrangement joins TRBV28 to TRBJ2-3, with D perhaps TRBD1 (5 bases). Germline V gene data show CDR1 as MDHEN and CDR2 as SYDVKM. The CDR3 is 14 amino acids. V was shortened by 2 bases and J by 6 bases, with 12 bases between the two germline ends. The CDR3 loop is CASSLAQGGDTQYF. The CDR3 DNA reads as TGTGCCAGCAGTTTAGCGCAGGGTGGGGATACGCAGTATTTT. The full variable domain, rest sourced from reference TRBV28 and TRBJ2-3, is DVKVTQSSRYLVKRTGEKVFLECVQDMDHENMFWYRQDPGLGLRLIYFSYDVKMKEKGDIPEGYSVSREKKERFSLILESASTNQTSMYLCASSLAQGGDTQYFGPGTRLTVL.

The chain has TRBV11-2 and TRBJ2-7; D is undetermined. V was clipped by 3 bases and J by 2 bases, with 8 bases between them. Looked up from germline, CDR1 is SGHAT and CDR2 is FQNNGV. CDR3 length equals 13 residues. The CDR3 coding sequence is TGTGCCAGCAGCTTGGGCGGAACCTACGAGCAGTACTTC. Its protein is CASSLGGTYEQYF.

The chain uses TRBV29-1 and TRBJ2-7, with D possibly matching TRBD2 (6 bases). The CDR3 is 12 residues long. The germline gives CDR1 SQVTM, CDR2 ANQGSEA. V lost 7 bases and J 3 bases, leaving 13 bases between the germline ends. CDR3 sequence: CSGREPNYEQYF. CDR3 sequence (DNA): TGCAGCGGCCGGGAGCCCAACTACGAGCAGTACTTC.

The chain links TRBV19 to TRBJ2-2; TRBD2 might be the D (6 bases). V was shortened by 8 bases and J by 0 bases, with 10 bases between the two germline ends. Germline CDR1 is LNHDA and CDR2 is SQIVND (reference sequence). The CDR3 sequence is 14 residues long. In DNA form, the CDR3 reads TGTGCCAGTCGTTGGGGGGCGAACACCGGGGAGCTGTTTTTT. Its protein is CASRWGANTGELFF.

This chain connects TRBV21-1 to TRBJ2-1. TRBV21-1 is designated a pseudogene. The CDR3 length is 15 residues. The DNA for the CDR3 is TGTGCCAGCAGCTCCCCTGGGGTCGAGTGCAATGAGCAGTTCTTC. It yields the protein CASSSPGVECNEQFF.

This sequence joins TRBV28 and TRBJ2-1; 9 nucleotides line up with TRBD2. Trimming took 0 bases from V and 0 from J; bases not matched to a gene: 15. Germline CDR1 is MDHEN and CDR2 is SYDVKM. The CDR3 runs to 21 residues. CDR3 amino acids: CASSLWGMTSGYPFSYNEQFF. The CDR3 DNA sequence: TGTGCCAGCAGTTTATGGGGAATGACTAGCGGATACCCCTTCTCCTACAATGAGCAGTTCTTC.

For the CDR3, the DNA is TGTGCCAGCATGTGGCGGGAGGGCCGCAGTGAGCAGTTCTTC. Protein sequence: CASMWREGRSEQFF. The chain combines TRBV6-1 with TRBJ2-1, with TRBD2 matching 9 bases. The CDR3 is made up of 14 amino acids. Germline CDR1 reads MNHNS; CDR2 reads SASEGT. The V and J ends lost 7 bases and 9 bases, in that order; junction bases with no gene match: 10.

This clone was recorded once. The chain joins TRBV6-5 to TRBJ2-7; D perhaps matches TRBD1 (6 bases). The CDR3 contains 14 residues. Per the germline V gene, CDR1 is MNHEY and CDR2 is SVGAGI. Trimming took off 5 bases at V and 2 bases at J, with 13 bases between the two ends. In nucleotides, the CDR3 is TGTGCCAGCAGTCACAGGGTAACGACCTACGAGCAGTACTTC. This encodes CASSHRVTTYEQYF.

The V and J genes are TRBV6-1 and TRBJ2-1, with 12 bases lining up with TRBD2. Germline CDR1 MNHNS, CDR2 SASEGT. The CDR3 length is 15 residues. V was clipped by 6 bases and J by 4 bases; unmatched bases: 4. CDR3 nucleotide sequence: TGTGCCAGCAGGCCTGGGACTAGCGGGTACAATGAGCAGTTCTTC. Protein: CASRPGTSGYNEQFF.

The chain has TRBV4-3 and TRBJ2-1; 9 bases are a match to TRBD2. The V and J ends lost 0 bases and 5 bases, in that order; junction bases with no gene match: 5. CDR3 length: 16 residues. Germline V gene sequence: CDR1 LGHNA, CDR2 YSLEER. Here the CDR3 reads CASSQDRPSGNNEQFF. For the CDR3, the DNA is TGCGCCAGCAGCCAAGATCGGCCTAGCGGGAACAATGAGCAGTTCTTC.

V and J are TRBV7-6 and TRBJ2-5, with 8 bases aligning to TRBD2. This CDR3 comprises 16 residues. Germline CDR1 SGHVS, CDR2 FNYEAQ. V shed 5 bases, J shed 1 base, and the junction held 9 bases outside the gene matches. Here the CDR3 DNA reads TGTGCCAGCAGCACCTTTGGTAGCGGGATCCAAGAGACCCAGTACTTC. Protein product: CASSTFGSGIQETQYF.

This chain joins TRBV27 and TRBJ2-1; D call uncertain. CDR3 length equals 13 residues. Germline V lookup: CDR1 MNHEY, CDR2 SMNVEV (reference sequence). Trimming shortened V by 3 bases and J by 3 bases, and 6 bases separated the two germline ends. CDR3 residues: CASSFSVYNEQFF. Written as DNA, the CDR3 is TGTGCCAGCAGTTTTTCGGTCTACAATGAGCAGTTCTTC.

The chain couples TRBV5-4 to TRBJ1-1; D gene uncertain. Germline CDR1 and CDR2: SGHNT and YYREEE (reference sequence). This CDR3 has 13 residues. V shed 3 bases and J shed 3 bases, with 9 bases lying between them. The CDR3 region is CASSSPDYTEAFF. CDR3 coding DNA: TGTGCCAGCAGCTCCCCGGACTACACTGAAGCTTTCTTT.

This chain uses TRBV28 with TRBJ1-5, with a tentative D call TRBD1 (5 bases). CDR3 length: 12 amino acids. Germline values: CDR1 MDHEN, CDR2 SYDVKM. Trimming removed 6 bases at V and 7 bases at J, with 10 bases between. For the CDR3, the DNA is TGTGCCAGCAGGCAGGGTTCCCAGCCCCAGCATTTT. The encoded protein is CASRQGSQPQHF.

The rearrangement uses TRBV7-9 and TRBJ2-7; 7 bases match TRBD2. V lost 4 bases to trimming and J lost 6 bases; unmatched junction nucleotides: 3. Per the germline V gene, CDR1 is SEHNR and CDR2 is FQNEAQ (reference sequence). This CDR3 is built from 12 residues. The chain's CDR3 is CASSSGGVEQYF. The DNA for the CDR3 is TGTGCCAGCAGCTCTGGGGGGGTCGAGCAGTACTTC.

This clone showed up just once. The rearrangement links TRBV7-2 to TRBJ1-1; a possible D gene is TRBD1 (5 bases). Per germline, CDR1 SGHTA and CDR2 FQGNSA. The CDR3 contains 14 residues. V lost 0 bases and J lost 1, with 6 bases in between. This CDR3 is CASSLAGRNTEAFF. The DNA of the CDR3 is TGTGCCAGCAGCTTAGCGGGACGGAACACTGAAGCTTTCTTT.

The J gene is TRBJ1-2, the V gene TRBV5-5; D might be TRBD1 (5 bases). Trimming left V 0 bases short and J 6 bases short, with 9 bases between. Germline values: CDR1 SGHKS, CDR2 YYEKEE (reference sequence). The CDR3 is made up of 13 amino acids. CDR3 residues: CASSLGSGNGYTF. CDR3 nucleotide sequence: TGTGCCAGCAGCTTGGGATCAGGGAATGGCTACACCTTC.

This clone was observed a handful of times. This chain joins TRBV2 and TRBJ2-4; 8 bases line up with TRBD1. The V gene's germline CDR1 is SNHLY and CDR2 FYNNEI. The CDR3 has 16 residues. The J segment lost 1 base and the V segment lost 3 bases, leaving 5 bases of the junction unmatched. The CDR3 protein is CASSEDRVFAKNIQYF. Written as DNA, the CDR3 is TGTGCCAGCAGTGAGGACAGGGTTTTCGCCAAAAACATTCAGTACTTC.